The clone carrying this T cell receptor beta chain came up once. During active infection, Seattle patients enrolled and were then monitored through disease. The data derive from a study of blood T cell repertoires in COVID-19. Clones were read by immunoSEQ multiplex PCR, and TCRdb kept only the in-frame ones, dropping some. The sample records about 480,000 clones, around nine tenths being singletons. The clonotype comes from a woman between 50 and 59 years old with COVID-19, enrolled during active disease. The material sequenced was peripheral blood.

The CDR3 loop is CASSIDQDTGELFF. The CDR3 bases are TGTGCCAGTAGTATAGATCAGGACACCGGGGAGCTGTTTTTT. The chain recombines TRBV19 with TRBJ2-2; D gene ambiguous. V lost 0 bases, J lost 3 bases, and 5 bases lay in between. CDR3 length: 14 amino acids. CDR1 is LNHDA, CDR2 SQIVND, per germline (reference sequence).